The next 3 T cell receptor beta chains were all read from a single sample in a study of early T cells in non-severe SARS-CoV-2 infection. TCRdb reanalysed the 5' RACE reads using MiXCR and keeps one entry per CDR3 protein. The top ten hold under 7.5% of the sample, which has tens of thousands of distinct CDR3 sequences, 6.3% seen once. The sample taken for sequencing was whole blood. The receptors stem from an adult who was a healthcare worker with PCR-confirmed SARS-CoV-2 infection or an uninfected control (not recorded which).

This clonotype has at least ten counts. The chain has TRBV5-1 and TRBJ2-1; no definite D call. The CDR3 runs to 13 residues. V shed 2 bases and J shed 6 bases, with 9 bases lying between them. Germline V gene sequence: CDR1 SGHRS, CDR2 YFSETQ. DNA of the CDR3: TGCGCCAGCAGCTTAGTGCGTTTCAATGAGCAGTTCTTC. Encoded protein: CASSLVRFNEQFF.

This clonotype was counted ten times or more. The V gene is TRBV7-2, the J gene TRBJ1-2; TRBD1 matches at 10 bases. Germline-derived CDR1 and CDR2 are SGHTA and FQGNSA. The CDR3 has 16 amino acids. The ends lost 3 bases at V and 4 bases at J; junction bases unmatched: 8. The CDR3 is CASSFGTGATAYGYTF. For the CDR3, the DNA is TGTGCCAGCAGCTTTGGGACAGGGGCGACCGCCTATGGCTACACCTTC.

This clonotype has only a few counts. J is TRBJ2-7 and V is TRBV20-1; unclear D gene. V gave up 1 base and J gave up 0 bases, with 16 bases separating them. The germline gives CDR1 DFQATT, CDR2 SNEGSKA (reference sequence). The CDR3 has 16 amino acids. In DNA, the CDR3 is TGCAGTGCTAGAGCCTACGGACGGAACAGCTCCTACGAGCAGTACTTC. This codes for CSARAYGRNSSYEQYF.